Listed below are T cell receptor beta chains from one sample, sequenced in a study of blood T cell repertoires in COVID-19. Profiled with immunoSEQ multiplex PCR; TCRdb holds only in-frame clones, not every one. The data hold roughly 290,000 clones, with around 86% observed a single time. The sample consisted of peripheral blood. Receptors were obtained from a woman in her twenties or thirties who had recovered from COVID-19. CDR3s include the opening cysteine and the closing phenylalanine or tryptophan. Each record gives: J gene, D gene, V gene, clone size, CDR3 DNA, CDR3 protein. D genes are given only for firm matches. Only part of the rows carry a size: once, few, many, or a class if the clone is expanded.

j_call: TRBJ1-6
d_call: TRBD1
v_call: TRBV5-4
clone_size: NA
cdr3_nt: TGTGCCAGCAGCCTGACAGGGGGCGTTTCACCCCTCCACTTT
cdr3_aa: CASSLTGGVSPLHF

j_call: TRBJ2-2
d_call: NA
v_call: TRBV5-4
clone_size: NA
cdr3_nt: TGTGCCAGCAGCTTGGCCGTGGGGGGGGGCCGTACCGGGGAGCTGTTTTTT
cdr3_aa: CASSLAVGGGRTGELFF

j_call: TRBJ1-6
d_call: NA
v_call: TRBV23-1
clone_size: few
cdr3_nt: TGCGCCAGCTATAGAGATAATTCACCCCTCCACTTT
cdr3_aa: CASYRDNSPLHF

j_call: TRBJ2-5
d_call: NA
v_call: TRBV9
clone_size: NA
cdr3_nt: TGTGCCAGCAGCGTAGGAACAGTCCAAGAGACCCAGTACTTC
cdr3_aa: CASSVGTVQETQYF

j_call: TRBJ2-3
d_call: TRBD2
v_call: TRBV7-9
clone_size: NA
cdr3_nt: TGTGCCAGCAGCTTCCCCCCCGGGACTAGTACAGATACGCAGTATTTT
cdr3_aa: CASSFPPGTSTDTQYF

j_call: TRBJ2-1
d_call: TRBD2
v_call: TRBV6-4
clone_size: NA
cdr3_nt: TGTGCCAGCAGTGACTTGGGGACTAGCAGTTACAATGAGCAGTTCTTC
cdr3_aa: CASSDLGTSSYNEQFF

j_call: TRBJ2-7
d_call: NA
v_call: TRBV7-9
clone_size: NA
cdr3_nt: TGTGCCAGCAGCTCGGGACACCTATACGAGCAGTACTTC
cdr3_aa: CASSSGHLYEQYF

j_call: TRBJ1-1
d_call: NA
v_call: TRBV3-1/TRBV3-2
clone_size: NA
cdr3_nt: TGTGCCAGCAGCGGGAGGGGGAGTCCTGAAGCTTTCTTT
cdr3_aa: CASSGRGSPEAFF

j_call: TRBJ2-5
d_call: TRBD1
v_call: TRBV5-5
clone_size: few
cdr3_nt: TGTGCCAGCAGGCTGGGACAGGGGAGGGAGACCCAGTACTTC
cdr3_aa: CASRLGQGRETQYF

j_call: TRBJ2-2
d_call: TRBD1
v_call: TRBV19
clone_size: once
cdr3_nt: TGTGCCAGTAGTTCAGGGACAGGGGCCAACACCGGGGAGCTGTTTTTT
cdr3_aa: CASSSGTGANTGELFF

j_call: TRBJ2-7
d_call: NA
v_call: TRBV14
clone_size: NA
cdr3_nt: TGTGCCAGCAGCCAAGTCTCGGGCTACGAGCAGTACTTC
cdr3_aa: CASSQVSGYEQYF

j_call: TRBJ2-7
d_call: NA
v_call: TRBV24-1
clone_size: NA
cdr3_nt: TGTGCCACCAGTCTACAGGGCTACGAGCAGTACTTC
cdr3_aa: CATSLQGYEQYF

j_call: TRBJ1-1
d_call: TRBD1
v_call: TRBV24-1
clone_size: NA
cdr3_nt: TGTGCCACCAGTGCCTCCGGGACAGGGGGTTCAGCTTTCTTT
cdr3_aa: CATSASGTGGSAFF

j_call: TRBJ2-2
d_call: TRBD1
v_call: TRBV5-4
clone_size: NA
cdr3_nt: TGTGCCAGCAGCTTCCGGGACAGGGCCACCGGGGAGCTGTTTTTT
cdr3_aa: CASSFRDRATGELFF

j_call: TRBJ2-4
d_call: TRBD1
v_call: TRBV6-5
clone_size: NA
cdr3_nt: TGTGCCAGCAGTTACCTTCGGGACAGGGGGAACATTCAGTACTTC
cdr3_aa: CASSYLRDRGNIQYF

j_call: TRBJ2-2
d_call: NA
v_call: TRBV7-2
clone_size: once
cdr3_nt: TGTGCCAGCAGCTTAAACGGGGGAAAGAACACCGGGGAGCTGTTTTTT
cdr3_aa: CASSLNGGKNTGELFF

j_call: TRBJ2-7
d_call: TRBD2
v_call: TRBV20-1
clone_size: once
cdr3_nt: TGCAGTGCTAGTCTAACCGGGACTAGCAACTACGAGCAGTACTTC
cdr3_aa: CSASLTGTSNYEQYF

j_call: TRBJ1-4
d_call: NA
v_call: TRBV29-1
clone_size: NA
cdr3_nt: TGCAGCGTTGAAGCAGAACCTAATGAAAAACTGTTTTTT
cdr3_aa: CSVEAEPNEKLFF

j_call: TRBJ1-1
d_call: TRBD1
v_call: TRBV2
clone_size: NA
cdr3_nt: TGTGCCAGCTCGACAGGGGCGATAACCGAAGCTTTCTTT
cdr3_aa: CASSTGAITEAFF

j_call: TRBJ2-3
d_call: NA
v_call: TRBV27
clone_size: NA
cdr3_nt: TGTGCCAGCAGGAATGCGGGACCCCTCACAGATACGCAGTATTTT
cdr3_aa: CASRNAGPLTDTQYF

j_call: TRBJ1-1
d_call: NA
v_call: TRBV28
clone_size: NA
cdr3_nt: TGTGCCAGCAGTTTAAGGGGAACTGAAGCTTTCTTT
cdr3_aa: CASSLRGTEAFF

j_call: TRBJ2-3
d_call: TRBD2
v_call: TRBV5-4
clone_size: once
cdr3_nt: TGTGCCAGCAGCCCTCCTTGGGGCGGGGGTAGTCAGGATACGCAGTATTTT
cdr3_aa: CASSPPWGGGSQDTQYF

j_call: TRBJ2-7
d_call: TRBD2
v_call: TRBV5-8
clone_size: NA
cdr3_nt: TGTGCCAGCAGCTGGGTCGGAGCGGGAGGTTACTACGAGCAGTACTTC
cdr3_aa: CASSWVGAGGYYEQYF

j_call: TRBJ2-6
d_call: NA
v_call: TRBV4-2
clone_size: NA
cdr3_nt: TGTGCCAGCAGCCAAGTAGCGGTAACTGGGGCCAACGTCCTGACTTTC
cdr3_aa: CASSQVAVTGANVLTF

j_call: TRBJ1-2
d_call: NA
v_call: TRBV7-9
clone_size: NA
cdr3_nt: TGTGCCAGCAGCTTAGCCGGAGGATGGCACCTTGGCTACACCTTC
cdr3_aa: CASSLAGGWHLGYTF